The entry below describes one T cell receptor beta chain. The repertoire was sequenced with immunoSEQ multiplex PCR; TCRdb's copy has only in-frame clones and lacks some. The table has about 61,000 clones, roughly 92% seen once. This specimen comes from a study of T cell changes during pregnancy in multiple sclerosis. The specimen was CD8+ T cells from peripheral blood mononuclear cells, collected in the third trimester of pregnancy. This clonotype originated in a female donor with multiple sclerosis, enrolled in a pregnancy study.

The CDR3 region is CATSRDLSLAGVGTQYF. CDR3 nucleotides: TGTGCCACCAGCAGAGATCTCTCTTTGGCGGGAGTAGGGACCCAGTACTTC. The rearrangement uses TRBV15 and TRBJ2-5; the match to TRBD2 covers 7 bases. CDR1 LNHNV and CDR2 YYDKDF come from the germline V gene (reference sequence). V was clipped by 0 bases and J by 7 bases; unmatched bases: 14. The CDR3 totals 17 residues.